These 9 T cell receptor beta chains originate from one sample sequenced in a study of long-term antiretroviral therapy in people with HIV. They ran version v3.0 of the immunoSEQ assay at survey level. Libraries were prepared by immunoSEQ multiplex PCR; TCRdb keeps only in-frame clonotypes and omits some of them. The repertoire consists of roughly 18,000 clones, with around 92% occurring once and the leading ten covering roughly 9%. The sequencing used unsorted PBMCs, collected 3 years after starting antiretroviral therapy. The receptors were gathered from a man aged 50 to 59 with HIV.

This chain links TRBV10-2 with TRBJ1-6; no clear D gene. The CDR3 has 16 residues. Germline V CDR1 and CDR2: WSHSY, SAAADI. Trimming cost V 2 bases and J 5 bases, with 13 bases left between them. CDR3 nucleotide sequence: TGCGCCAGCAGTGAGCACGATGCAGCAGATAATTCACCCCTCCACTTT. Its protein is CASSEHDAADNSPLHF.

J is TRBJ1-4 and V is TRBV5-4; 9 nucleotides align to TRBD1. Germline V gene sequence: CDR1 SGHNT, CDR2 YYREEE (reference sequence). The CDR3 sequence is 16 residues long. The junction had 7 bases not matched to a gene; V was cut back by 0 bases and J by 7 bases. The CDR3 nucleotides are TGTGCCAGCAGCTTGGGCTTGGGACAGGGCGGTGAAAAACTGTTTTTT. This codes for CASSLGLGQGGEKLFF.

The chain is built from TRBV6-5 and TRBJ1-5; D unclear. CDR3 size: 13 residues. Germline-derived CDR1 and CDR2 are MNHEY and SVGAGI. V lost 10 bases to trimming and J lost 0 bases, with 10 bases between them. In DNA form, the CDR3 reads TGTGCCACCTGGGAAGGTAGCAATCAGCCCCAGCATTTT. Translated: CATWEGSNQPQHF.

This clone is a singleton in its sample. The chain uses TRBV19 and TRBJ2-2; 7 nucleotides agree with TRBD1. Trimming at V came to 10 bases and at J to 4 bases, leaving 9 bases not matched to a gene. The germline CDR1 and CDR2 sequences are LNHDA and SQIVND (reference sequence). This CDR3 region has 14 residues. CDR3 sequence (DNA): TGTGCCACCCGACAGGGTTGGGGCACCGGGGAGCTGTTTTTT. It translates to CATRQGWGTGELFF.

The chain recombines TRBV5-4 with TRBJ2-2; the D call may be TRBD1 or TRBD2 (5 bases each). CDR1 and CDR2 (germline): SGHNT, YYREEE (reference sequence). CDR3 size: 14 residues. V lost 4 bases and J 6 bases, leaving 13 bases between the germline ends. CDR3 sequence reads: CASSQYGGAGELFF. The CDR3 coding sequence is TGTGCCAGCAGCCAATATGGGGGAGCCGGGGAGCTGTTTTTT.

The chain employs TRBV9 and TRBJ2-3; 7 nucleotides line up with TRBD2. The length of the CDR3 is 16 residues. V was clipped by 4 bases and J by 2 bases; unmatched bases: 10. Germline loops: CDR1 SGDLS, CDR2 YYNGEE. The CDR3 bases are TGTGCCAGCAGCCTAGCCAGCGGGGATTTCACAGATACGCAGTATTTT. Its protein product is CASSLASGDFTDTQYF.

This clone is large (0.1 to 1%) by share. The chain carries TRBV5-1 and TRBJ1-1; 7 nucleotides line up with TRBD1. CDR1 SGHRS and CDR2 YFSETQ come from the germline V gene. J gave up 3 bases and V 5 bases, and 16 bases lay outside the gene matches. CDR3 length: 17 residues. CDR3 in DNA: TGCGCCAGCAGGGGAGACAGGGAGGCGGGTTTAGACACTGAAGCTTTCTTT. The encoded protein is CASRGDREAGLDTEAFF.

This clone was seen only a few times. The chain has TRBV7-2 and TRBJ2-7; D perhaps matches TRBD1 (5 bases). The ends were cut back, 1 base at V and 5 bases at J, with 12 bases in the middle. CDR1 and CDR2 from the germline V gene are SGHTA and FQGNSA. The CDR3 contains 14 residues. This chain's CDR3 is CASSLGAGHDEQYF. Written as DNA, the CDR3 is TGTGCCAGCAGCTTAGGGGCAGGGCACGACGAGCAGTACTTC.

This clone was recorded only once. This chain connects TRBV4-3 to TRBJ1-2; no clear D gene. V was pared by 0 bases and J by 3 bases, with 5 bases between. This CDR3 comprises 13 residues. The germline CDR1 and CDR2 sequences are LGHNA and YSLEER. The CDR3 region has the DNA TGCGCCAGCAGCCAAGACAGTCACTATGGCTACACCTTC. This gives the protein CASSQDSHYGYTF.